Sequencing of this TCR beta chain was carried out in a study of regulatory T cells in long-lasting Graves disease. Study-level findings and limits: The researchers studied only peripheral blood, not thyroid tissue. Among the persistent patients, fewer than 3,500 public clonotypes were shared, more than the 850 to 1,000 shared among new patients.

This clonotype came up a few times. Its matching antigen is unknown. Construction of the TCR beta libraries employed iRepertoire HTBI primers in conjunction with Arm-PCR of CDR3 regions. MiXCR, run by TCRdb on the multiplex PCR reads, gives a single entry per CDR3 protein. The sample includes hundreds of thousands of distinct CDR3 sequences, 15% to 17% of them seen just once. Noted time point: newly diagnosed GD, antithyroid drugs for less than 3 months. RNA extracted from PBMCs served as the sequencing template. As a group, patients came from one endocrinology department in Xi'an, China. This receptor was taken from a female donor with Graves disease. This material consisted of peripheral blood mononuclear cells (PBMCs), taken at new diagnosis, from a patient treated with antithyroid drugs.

CDR3 amino acids: CASKGDPTKLLAKNIQYF. As DNA, the CDR3 is TGTGCCTCCAAGGGGGACCCCACTAAACTTTTAGCCAAAAACATTCAGTACTTC. The chain is built from TRBV7-9 and TRBJ2-4, with D perhaps TRBD1 (6 bases). V lost 11 bases, J lost 0 bases, and 26 bases lay in between. Per the germline V gene, CDR1 is SEHNR and CDR2 is FQNEAQ (reference sequence). The CDR3 loop spans 18 amino acids.